A single sample gave rise to the 15 T cell receptor beta chains below, sequenced in a study of blood T cell repertoires in COVID-19. The protocol was immunoSEQ multiplex PCR, while the TCRdb copy is restricted to in-frame clones and leaves out a portion. This table has about 70,000 clones, 70% to 90% appearing once. Material: peripheral blood. These receptor sequences come from a man between 65 and 85 years old with active COVID-19.

The V and J genes are TRBV7-2 and TRBJ1-1; 7 bases agree with TRBD1. The V gene's germline CDR1 is SGHTA and CDR2 FQGNSA. V shed 1 base and J 5 bases; nucleotides not matched to a gene: 7. This CDR3 is 15 amino acids long. CDR3 nucleotides: TGTGCCAGCAGCTTAGAGGGCAGGGGGGTAACTGAAGCTTTCTTT. Amino acids: CASSLEGRGVTEAFF.

The chain carries TRBV28 and TRBJ2-7; 8 positions agree with TRBD2. Germline CDR1 and CDR2: MDHEN and SYDVKM. This CDR3 spans 15 amino acids. With 6 bases clipped from V and 3 bases from J, the junction kept 10 bases outside the gene matches. CDR3 protein: CASSPRGGARYEQYF. CDR3 coding DNA: TGTGCCAGCAGCCCCCGGGGGGGGGCGCGCTACGAGCAGTACTTC.

The CDR3 spells CASSYLGGQETQYF. In DNA form, the CDR3 reads TGTGCCAGCAGTTACCTCGGGGGGCAAGAGACCCAGTACTTC. The chain links TRBV6-6 to TRBJ2-5; TRBD2 aligns across 7 bases. J was trimmed by 2 bases and V by 2 bases; bases with no gene match: 2. There are 14 residues in the CDR3. CDR1 is MNHNY, CDR2 SVGAGI, per germline (reference sequence).

The chain joins TRBV11-3 to TRBJ1-3; D gene uncertain. The length of the CDR3 is 16 residues. V dropped 0 bases and J dropped 2 bases, with 11 bases sitting between them. Germline V gene sequence: CDR1 SGHNT, CDR2 YENEEA. The CDR3 loop is CASSLDSRGAGNTIYF. DNA of the CDR3: TGTGCCAGCAGCTTAGATTCCCGGGGAGCTGGAAACACCATATATTTT.

The chain employs TRBV5-8 and TRBJ2-7; 14 bases are shared with TRBD2. The V gene's germline CDR1 is SGHTS and CDR2 YDEGEE. The length of the CDR3 is 13 residues. J was trimmed by 6 bases and V by 7 bases; bases with no gene match: 3. The CDR3 spells CASLGLAGGEQYF. The CDR3 DNA sequence: TGTGCCAGCCTCGGACTAGCGGGAGGCGAGCAGTACTTC.

V is TRBV5-1 and J is TRBJ2-3, with a weak D call TRBD2 (7 bases). Trimming took off 4 bases at V and 3 bases at J, with 18 bases between the two ends. The CDR3 is 16 amino acids. Germline CDR1 SGHRS, CDR2 YFSETQ. The CDR3 region has the DNA TGCGCCAGCAGCCCCCGGGGGGCTGCGGGGACAGATACGCAGTATTTT. Translated: CASSPRGAAGTDTQYF.

V usage is TRBV29-1 and J usage is TRBJ2-3, with D possibly being TRBD1 (6 bases). Trimming shortened V by 8 bases and J by 4 bases, and 13 bases separated the two germline ends. Germline V gives CDR1 SQVTM, CDR2 ANQGSEA. This CDR3 contains 12 residues. CDR3 sequence reads: CSFGNRADTQYF. Here the CDR3 DNA reads TGCAGCTTCGGGAACAGGGCAGATACGCAGTATTTT.

The chain has TRBV28 and TRBJ2-1; weak D call: TRBD2 (6 bases). The CDR3 runs to 10 residues. Germline assignment: CDR1 MDHEN and CDR2 SYDVKM. The ends were cut back, 8 bases at V and 9 bases at J, with 8 bases in the middle. The CDR3 DNA reads as TGTGCCAGCGGGAGGACTGAGCAGTTCTTC. Its translation: CASGRTEQFF.

J is TRBJ2-3 and V is TRBV24-1; a weak D match, TRBD2 (6 bases). Germline CDR1 KGHDR, CDR2 SFDVKD. The CDR3 is 15 residues long. Trimming removed 4 bases at V and 2 bases at J, with 12 bases between. CDR3 bases: TGTGCCACCAGTGACCCGCGGGGCGACACAGATACGCAGTATTTT. Translating it yields CATSDPRGDTDTQYF.

The chain has TRBV18 and TRBJ2-2; weak D call: TRBD2 (5 bases). V was trimmed by 2 bases and J by 5 bases, leaving 9 bases between them. The CDR3 is made up of 14 amino acids. Germline V gene data show CDR1 as KGHSH and CDR2 as LQKENI. Here the CDR3 DNA reads TGTGCCAGCTCACCATCGGGATTGACCGGGGAGCTGTTTTTT. The encoded protein is CASSPSGLTGELFF.

V is TRBV5-4 and J is TRBJ2-7; tentatively, D is TRBD2 (5 bases). CDR1 SGHNT and CDR2 YYREEE come from the germline V gene (reference sequence). With 6 bases removed from V and 3 bases from J, the gap between germline ends came to 16 bases. This CDR3 region has 14 residues. CDR3 region: CASTPDLADYEQYF. The DNA of the CDR3 is TGTGCCAGCACCCCGGACCTAGCAGACTACGAGCAGTACTTC.

The chain employs TRBV19 and TRBJ1-2; TRBD1 matches at 10 bases. The V segment lost 6 bases and the J segment 4 bases; nucleotides outside the gene matches: 2. Germline CDR1 is LNHDA and CDR2 is SQIVND (reference sequence). The CDR3 totals 13 residues. The CDR3 spells CASRTGGGYGYTF. For the CDR3, the DNA is TGTGCCAGTAGGACAGGGGGCGGCTATGGCTACACCTTC.

A single count supports this clone. The chain links TRBV30 to TRBJ1-4; 12 nucleotides match TRBD1. CDR1 is GTSNPN, CDR2 SVGIG, per germline (reference sequence). The CDR3 is made up of 14 amino acids. J lost 7 bases, V lost 5 bases, and 5 bases had no gene match. This CDR3 is CAWDRDRGLEKLFF. CDR3 in DNA: TGTGCCTGGGACCGGGACAGGGGGCTTGAAAAACTGTTTTTT.

CDR3: CASSYGGRGYEQYF. The CDR3 DNA reads as TGTGCCAGCAGTTACGGAGGCAGGGGGTACGAGCAGTACTTC. The rearrangement uses TRBV6-6 and TRBJ2-7; TRBD1 matches at 7 bases. The V and J ends lost 2 bases and 4 bases, in that order; junction bases with no gene match: 5. The CDR3 contains 14 residues. The V gene's germline CDR1 is MNHNY and CDR2 SVGAGI (reference sequence).

The CDR3, as DNA: TGCAGCGTTGCGGTCTACAATGAGCAGTTCTTC. Its translation is CSVAVYNEQFF. The V and J genes are TRBV29-1 and TRBJ2-1, with D hard to call. CDR1 and CDR2 (germline): SQVTM, ANQGSEA. The CDR3 loop spans 11 amino acids. The ends were cut back, 4 bases at V and 3 bases at J, with 4 bases in the middle.